The 10 T cell receptor beta chains reported below all come from one sample, sequenced in a study of post-analysis software for immune sequencing data. Study-wide results and caveats: Compared with controls, patients had more of about five TRBV segments, including TRBV5-6, TRBV5-1 and TRBV20-1.

Each TCR beta cDNA library carried unique molecular identifiers. Each CDR3 protein is one row after TCRdb ran MiXCR on the PCR reads. The sample holds roughly 700,000 distinct CDR3 sequences; about 32% are singletons and the top ten take about 0.5%. Their target antigens are unknown. The sequenced material came from blood. These receptors all come from a girl between 5 and 17 years old with multiple sclerosis.

V usage is TRBV12-3 or TRBV12-4 and J usage is TRBJ2-1, with TRBD2 as a possible D gene (5 bases). Trimming took off 6 bases at V and 4 bases at J, with 16 bases between the two ends. The CDR3 has 15 amino acids. CDR3 coding DNA: TGTGCCAGCAGGATACCAGCGGCCCCATACAATGAGCAGTTCTTC. It specifies CASRIPAAPYNEQFF.

This clonotype was counted between two and nine times. The CDR3 protein is CASSDRTGLDEKLFF. CDR3 in DNA: TGTGCCAGCAGCGACCGGACAGGGCTGGATGAAAAACTGTTTTTT. The J gene is TRBJ1-4, the V gene TRBV9; TRBD1 aligns across 8 bases. The V gene end was trimmed by 3 bases and the J gene end by 6 bases; junction bases not matched to a gene: 7. Germline loops: CDR1 SGDLS, CDR2 YYNGEE. The CDR3 is 15 residues long. The whole variable domain, remainder taken from reference TRBV9 and TRBJ1-4, is DSGVTQTPKHLITATGQRVTLRCSPRSGDLSVYWYQQSLDQGLQFLIQYYNGEERAKGNILERFSAQQFPDLHSELNLSSLELGDSALYFCASSDRTGLDEKLFFGSGTQLSVL.

The genes are TRBV3-1 and TRBJ2-2; tentatively, D is TRBD1 (6 bases). CDR1 LGHDT and CDR2 YNNKEL come from the germline V gene (reference sequence). This CDR3 is 14 amino acids long. The V gene lost 6 bases and the J gene lost 7 bases, with 15 bases spanning the gap. CDR3 nucleotides: TGTGCCAGCAGACCCCAGGGGTCGAACGGGGAGCTGTTTTTT. Its translation is CASRPQGSNGELFF.

The sample holds a few counts of this clonotype. The chain is built from TRBV3-1 and TRBJ2-7, with 7 bases fitting TRBD1. The V and J ends lost 5 bases and 2 bases, in that order; junction bases with no gene match: 12. There are 16 residues in the CDR3. Germline CDR1 and CDR2: LGHDT and YNNKEL (reference sequence). The CDR3: CASSAGTATTTYEQYF. The CDR3 coding sequence is TGTGCCAGCAGCGCCGGGACAGCCACAACCACCTACGAGCAGTACTTC.

This chain links TRBV6-5 with TRBJ1-1; D might be TRBD1 (6 bases). V dropped 5 bases and J dropped 3 bases, with 16 bases sitting between them. The CDR3 has 15 residues. CDR1 and CDR2 (germline): MNHEY, SVGAGI. In DNA, the CDR3 is TGTGCCAGCAGTGCACGAACAGGGAGTTACACTGAAGCTTTCTTT. Translating gives CASSARTGSYTEAFF.

This clonotype appeared a few times. The V and J genes are TRBV7-9 and TRBJ2-7; D is possibly TRBD2 (6 bases). The ends were cut back, 5 bases at V and 1 base at J, with 12 bases in the middle. Germline V lookup: CDR1 SEHNR, CDR2 FQNEAQ (reference sequence). The CDR3 has 14 residues. In nucleotides, the CDR3 is TGTGCCAGCAGCCGCGGGACTGTTTCCTACGAGCAGTACTTC. It encodes CASSRGTVSYEQYF.

Ten or more counts support this clonotype. The chain recombines TRBV7-8 with TRBJ2-7; no reliable D call. The CDR3 is 14 residues long. Germline CDR1 is SGHVS and CDR2 is FQNEAQ. Trimming removed 0 bases at V and 2 bases at J, with 8 bases between. CDR3 amino acids: CASSLAGSTYEQYF. CDR3 in DNA: TGTGCCAGCAGCTTAGCGGGCAGTACCTACGAGCAGTACTTC.

V is TRBV27 and J is TRBJ1-2; TRBD1 is a possible D gene (6 bases). Trimming removed 8 bases from V and 2 bases from J, with 12 bases in between. This CDR3 is 13 amino acids long. Germline V gene sequence: CDR1 MNHEY, CDR2 SMNVEV (reference sequence). CDR3 protein: CASRRTVNYGYTF. The CDR3 DNA is TGTGCCAGCCGACGGACAGTAAACTATGGCTACACCTTC.

This clonotype occurred many times. This chain uses TRBV7-2 with TRBJ1-2; a possible D gene is TRBD1 (5 bases). Germline values: CDR1 SGHTA, CDR2 FQGNSA. V was trimmed by 1 base and J by 2 bases, leaving 8 bases between them. The CDR3 extends over 14 amino acids. The DNA of the CDR3 is TGTGCCAGCAGCTTAGTGCCAGGGAACTATGGCTACACCTTC. It specifies CASSLVPGNYGYTF.

This chain joins TRBV6-6 and TRBJ1-1, with 8 bases aligning to TRBD1. This CDR3 is built from 16 residues. After removal of 2 bases from V and 5 bases from J, the junction contained 10 bases not matched to a gene. Germline V gives CDR1 MNHNY, CDR2 SVGAGI (reference sequence). The CDR3 here is CASSYNLRQGSTEAFF. For the CDR3, the DNA is TGTGCCAGCAGTTACAATTTGAGACAGGGGAGTACTGAAGCTTTCTTT.